This is a list of T cell receptor beta chains from one sample in a study of graft-versus-host responses after intestinal transplantation. Assay: immunoSEQ multiplex PCR; the TCRdb copy retains only in-frame clones and omits some. The sample lists several thousand clones, approximately 24% occurring once. Sequenced here: alloreactive CD4+ T cells from a mixed lymphocyte reaction culture, sampled before transplantation. These receptors were taken from a human patient who was an organ donor for intestinal transplantation. CDR3s include the opening cysteine and the closing phenylalanine or tryptophan.

CASSQDFGQTNTEAFF	TRBV14
CASSITGAKTPETQYF	TRBV19
CASRLPLAARFDEQFF	TRBV6-6
CASQSQETQYF	TRBV7-6
CASSADPRTKETQYF	TRBV6-1
CASSQVNPSSYEQYF	TRBV4-1
CSARPVDTQYF	TRBV20-1
CASSYSQRVEQFF	TRBV6-6
CAWSHPTSGGYEQYF	TRBV30
CASSSRERAGELFF	TRBV28
CASSYSRSQETQYF	TRBV7-9
CASSISPSYSNQPQHF	TRBV19
CASKGGSSYNEQFF	TRBV25-1
CASRKREGNEQFF	TRBV6-1
CASSFLLAGVKGNEQFF	TRBV7-8
CASSSGGEKLFF	TRBV5-1
CTSSQTSTDTQYF	TRBV1
CASSLVGQGVYGYTF	TRBV7-3
CAISEGRRSMNTEAFF	TRBV6-1
CSVQQNNYGYTF	TRBV29-1
CASSRVGETQYF	TRBV6-5
CAGQVGGTEAFF	TRBV11-2
CASASQTQGAETQYF	TRBV6-5
CASSEYDEQYF	TRBV2
CASSFAGGLNQPQHF	TRBV7-8
CASSVGLAAYNEQFF	TRBV9
CASSFRGGRDSYNSPLHF	TRBV11-2
CASSLSQGGYTF	TRBV5-8
CASSLGGDRNTDTQYF	TRBV7-9
CASSLVSGMNTEAFF	TRBV5-1
CASIGVKGTYEQYF	TRBV19
CASSVGTSSYNEQFF	TRBV9
CASSVQGGIGYTF	TRBV28
CASSYDYLAGPYEQYF	TRBV7-2
CASTPDSNYGYTF	TRBV19
CASSLGGPNQPQHF	TRBV5-1
CASSVKGSLRADTQYF	TRBV9
CASSLPARGRSGGYTF	TRBV7-9
CASSLAGTQGRGYTF	TRBV19
CAWSVRRTGNSPLHF	TRBV30
CASSRGNEQFF	TRBV6-5
CASSPGTSGNTIYF	TRBV5-1
CASSLEGASSYEQYF	TRBV7-2
CASSQDSWDIANYGYTF	TRBV4-1
CASSYGRDNSPLHF	TRBV6-5
CASSLDAGYTDTQYF	TRBV5-6
CASSTGHPVVCEQYF	TRBV21-1
CAWSKTARRGYTF	TRBV30
CASSLREGGEQYF	TRBV5-1
CASSFGGVNNEQFF	TRBV5-1
CASSLVGASEAFF	TRBV5-1
CASSQDVVASVPYEQYF	TRBV14